The entry below gives a single T cell receptor beta chain sequence along with its context. This clonotype was detected ten times or more. Its recognized antigen is unknown. Base qualities are not at hand, and no much larger clone is one base apart. This entry is derived from a study of T cells in Graves' hyperthyroidism and ophthalmopathy (dated by TCRdb to between 2017 and 2020). For the wider study: Peripheral blood samples were taken at initial diagnosis, before any treatment was given. Prospective prediction of ophthalmopathy was tested in an independent validation cohort of about 19 hyperthyroidism patients and around 16 patients who later progressed to ophthalmopathy. In addition, the study compared T-cell repertoires in thyroid tissue and in blood from roughly 6 Graves' hyperthyroidism patients. To identify TCR V-J signatures that set the groups apart, the researchers used a discovery cohort of 95 to 100 patients, made up of about 44 with Graves' ophthalmopathy and about 60 with stable Graves' hyperthyroidism. TCR Vbeta CDR3 sequencing of 120 to 150 peripheral blood samples (around 45 ophthalmopathy, about 80 hyperthyroidism and some 17 progressor patients) is reported in the paper. The 75 to 100 discovery patients were randomly split 7:3 into training and test sets. After blood sampling, hyperthyroidism patients were treated with methimazole at a starting dose of 30 mg daily, and ophthalmopathy patients were treated with high-dose intravenous methylprednisolone. On the study overall, not on this receptor specifically: No statistical method was used to set the sample size in advance, and investigators knew the group allocation. In validation, progression to ophthalmopathy was predicted by the model with nearly 71% sensitivity and 72% to 85% specificity, a median of 6.5 months before onset. Ophthalmopathy was separated from stable hyperthyroidism by a 13 V-J signature model, with 87.88% sensitivity and about 81% specificity obtained in cross-validation and 80%/75% obtained in testing. Most expanded thyroid clonotypes (frequency above 0.001) were also detected in blood, a finding suggesting that blood repertoires may reflect thyroid immune responses.

A patient counted as having stable Graves' hyperthyroidism if no progression to ophthalmopathy occurred over 18 months of follow-up. Hyperthyroidism patients were newly diagnosed, with disease duration under 2 months, and aged 18 to 65 years. Exclusion was applied to patients with uncontrolled infections, other autoimmune diseases, pregnancy or lactation. Clinical symptoms, serum thyroxine and TRAb, thyroid ultrasound, and orbital computed tomography formed the basis for the diagnoses. PBMCs were isolated from about 9.1 ml of fresh peripheral blood by Ficoll-Paque density gradient centrifugation. Total RNA was extracted with Trizol reagent, and quality was checked on an Agilent 2100 Bioanalyzer. The TCR beta CDR3 regions were amplified from the RNA transcripts. For the first round of RT-PCR on the TCR CDR3, the HTBI primer set was used together with the Qiagen OneStep RT-PCR kit. A second multiplex PCR round built the libraries, followed by size selection and purification. Sequencing of the libraries was done on an Illumina HiSeq2000 using paired-end 100 bp reads. The authors processed their data as follows. SOAPnuke was used to process the raw data, with reads discarded if the reads contained adapters or uncalled bases, had a mean Phred below 15, or lacked an exact constant-primer or identifier match. High-quality paired reads were merged using COPE v1.2.5, and each unique nucleotide sequence was defined as a clonotype. Clonotypes were aligned to IMGT TRBV, TRBD and TRBJ reference segments using MiTCR v1.1. Analysis was restricted to V-J combinations with a frequency above 0.0001, which covered 99.2% of repertoires. The TCS score was defined as F50 (clonal expansion) divided by E x V (chaos), with BLOSUM62-based TCRdist calculated between CDR3 peptides within each V-J. Welch's t-statistics and random forest reduced 500 to 550 V-J features to 10 to 15, which were used in a naive Bayes classifier (R e1071). In-frame beta chains were kept once TCRdb had trimmed the public reads at Q25 with fastp and called clones with MiXCR. Every distinct CDR3 protein forms one entry, paired with its most common genes and DNA. The V and J calls were not made by the authors but by TCRdb's processing. This sample gives some 510,000 distinct CDR3 sequences in total; less than 25% of them show up just once. The ten largest account for approximately 26% of the sample.

The source is a man aged 18 to 30 with Graves' hyperthyroidism. Sequencing was carried out using blood.

The DNA reads as follows: TGTGCCAGCAGTCCCGGGACAGGCGGAAACACCATATATTTT. Protein translation: CASSPGTGGNTIYF. The V and J genes are TRBV27 and TRBJ1-3, with 8 bases in between that match TRBD1. Including the terminal cysteine and phenylalanine, the CDR3 comprises 14 residues. Only the CDR3 DNA is retained, 42 bases long and in frame from the first base. For this chain, trimming is 5 bases at the V end and 4 bases at the J end, and the number of junction bases without a gene match is 4. From a lookup of the germline V gene (reference sequence), CDR1 and CDR2 are MNHEY and SMNVEV.